The clone carrying this T cell receptor (beta chain) occurred many times. After constant-region reverse-primer amplification, full-length variable regions underwent semi-nested PCR with Nested Universal Primer A. TCRdb fed the 5' RACE reads into MiXCR, producing one record per CDR3 protein. The profile covers 20,000 to 25,000 distinct CDR3 sequences, with less than 40% appearing a single time and 2% to 2.5% taken by the ten largest. Germline-derived CDR1 and CDR2 are DFQATT and SNEGSKA (reference sequence). V lost 0 bases to trimming and J lost 5 bases, with 17 bases between them. This CDR3 spans 15 amino acids.

The rearrangement joins TRBV20-1 to TRBJ2-7, with a possible D match to TRBD1 (6 bases). The clonotype was recovered from a female donor with breast cancer. Input material: tumor-infiltrating naive CD4+ T cells sorted from the breast tumor. The subset: naive CD4+ T cells, CD4+CD45RA+CD25-. CDR3 region: CSAREQGYGLNEQYF. The DNA for the CDR3 is TGCAGTGCTAGAGAACAGGGTTATGGTTTGAACGAGCAGTACTTC.